This TCR beta chain was sequenced in a study of CD8 T cells in Susac syndrome (dated by TCRdb to between 2018 and 2020). About the investigation overall: Whether CD8+ T cell activation and differentiation in Susac syndrome was antigen driven was tested using repertoire sequencing.

Notes on this clonotype: Its target antigen remains unknown. No base quality information exists; no much larger clone differs at one position.

Findings and caveats that apply to the study as a whole: The number of individuals in the TCR sequencing and HLA analysis was acknowledged as relatively small.

The CDR3 covers 14 residues, taking in both the cysteine and the phenylalanine. CDR3 DNA is the only sequence kept; it has 42 bases, read in frame from the first base. For CDR1 and CDR2, the germline V gene (reference sequence) lists GTSNPN and SVGIG. A distance of 13 bases separates the germline ends of V and J, which lose 1 base and 7 bases respectively. High-throughput TCR beta sequencing profiled peripheral blood CD8+ and CD4+ T cells from healthy donors, Susac syndrome patients and multiple sclerosis patients. Healthy donors were age- and sex-matched controls. CD8+ TEMRA cells were enriched by FACS, while bulk CD8+ and CD4+ T cells were purified by magnetic negative isolation. Blood was collected in EDTA tubes and processed within 24 hours, with PBMCs isolated through density gradient centrifugation. PBMCs destined for TCR sequencing were cryopreserved in liquid nitrogen and later thawed in a 37 °C water bath. Purity of sorted or isolated CD4+, CD8+ and CD8+ TEMRA cells was at least 90%.

RNA was extracted using the RNeasy kit, and about 0.45 to 1 ug of the RNA was reverse transcribed with random hexamers. TCR beta CDR3 regions were amplified with the immunoSEQ multiplex PCR assay covering 54 Vbeta and 13 Jbeta segments. PCR amplification bias was corrected using a synthetic template baseline for primer optimization and computational correction. Under the source paper's analysis protocol: Reads were assigned to V, D and J genes according to IMGT and analyzed in immunoSEQ Analyzer, with only productive sequences retained. Clonality was computed as one minus Shannon entropy normalized by log2 of the number of productive unique sequences. For each patient and control, public and private clones were evaluated among the 100 most prevalent clones. Clones were defined as Susac-specific when absent from the healthy and MS cohorts, from approximately 1,100 published viral clones and from other ImmuneACCESS disease sequences. The raw public reads went through TCRdb reprocessing: fastp at Q25, MiXCR clone calling, in-frame beta chains kept. Every entry covers one CDR3 protein and lists the most common genes and DNA from its rows. TCRdb's processing, not the authors' own work, is the source of the V and J calls. For this sample there are around 130,000 distinct CDR3 sequences; 90% to 95% appear just once. 0.095% to 0.1% of the sample lies in the top ten.

Sequenced sample: CD4+ T cells from PBMCs. The TCR was taken from a human donor in good health. This sequence uses TRBV30 and TRBJ2-2, with an unclear D gene assignment. The DNA sequence is TGTGCCTGGAGTGCCTCGGTTTTCGGCGGGGAGCTGTTTTTT. The resulting protein is CAWSASVFGGELFF. This CDR3, with the reference TRBV30 and TRBJ2-2 proteins standing in past its ends, gives the full variable domain SQTIHQWPATLVQPVGSPLSLECTVEGTSNPNLYWYRQAAGRGLQLLFYSVGIGQISSEVPQNLSASRPQDRQFILSSKKLLLSDSGFYLCAWSASVFGGELFFGEGSRLTVL.